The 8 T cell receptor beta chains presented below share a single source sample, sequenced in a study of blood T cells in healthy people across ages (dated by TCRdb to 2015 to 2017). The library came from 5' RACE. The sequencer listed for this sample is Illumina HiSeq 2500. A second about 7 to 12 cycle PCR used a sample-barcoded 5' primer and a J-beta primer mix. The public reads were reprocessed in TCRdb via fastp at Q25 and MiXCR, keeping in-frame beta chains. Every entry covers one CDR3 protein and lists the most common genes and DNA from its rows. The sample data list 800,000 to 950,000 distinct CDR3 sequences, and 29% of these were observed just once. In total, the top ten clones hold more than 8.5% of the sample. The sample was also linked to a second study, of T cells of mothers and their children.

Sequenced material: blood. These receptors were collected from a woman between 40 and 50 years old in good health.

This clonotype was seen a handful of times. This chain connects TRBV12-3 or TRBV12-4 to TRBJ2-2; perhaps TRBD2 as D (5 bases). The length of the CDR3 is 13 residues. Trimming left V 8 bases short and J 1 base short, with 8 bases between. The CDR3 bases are TGTGCCAGCGTGGACTGGAACACCGGGGAGCTGTTTTTT. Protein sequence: CASVDWNTGELFF.

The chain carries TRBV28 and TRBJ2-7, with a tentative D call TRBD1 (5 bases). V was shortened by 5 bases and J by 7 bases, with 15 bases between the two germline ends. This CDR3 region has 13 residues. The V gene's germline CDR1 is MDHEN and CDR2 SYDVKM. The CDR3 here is CASSPGHSWEQYF. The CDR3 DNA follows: TGTGCCAGCAGTCCCGGACATTCTTGGGAGCAGTACTTC.

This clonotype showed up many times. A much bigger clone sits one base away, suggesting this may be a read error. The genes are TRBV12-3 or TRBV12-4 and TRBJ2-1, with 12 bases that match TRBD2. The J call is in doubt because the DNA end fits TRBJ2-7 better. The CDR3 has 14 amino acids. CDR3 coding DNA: TGTGCCACCATGGGACTAGCGGGCTACAATGAGCAGTACTTC. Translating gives CATMGLAGYNEQYF.

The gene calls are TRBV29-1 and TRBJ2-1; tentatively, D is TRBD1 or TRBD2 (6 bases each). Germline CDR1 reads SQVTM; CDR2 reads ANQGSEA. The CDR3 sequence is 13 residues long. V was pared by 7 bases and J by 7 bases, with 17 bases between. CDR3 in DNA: TGCAGCGGTGATGGCCAGGGGAGGAATGAGCAGTTCTTC. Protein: CSGDGQGRNEQFF.

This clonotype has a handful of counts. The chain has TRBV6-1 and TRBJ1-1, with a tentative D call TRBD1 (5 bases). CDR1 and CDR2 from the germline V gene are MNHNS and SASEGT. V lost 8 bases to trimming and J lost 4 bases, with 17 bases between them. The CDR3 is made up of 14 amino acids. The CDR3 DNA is TGTGCCAGCCTCACTCCCGGCCAGGGCACTGAAGCTTTCTTT. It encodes CASLTPGQGTEAFF.

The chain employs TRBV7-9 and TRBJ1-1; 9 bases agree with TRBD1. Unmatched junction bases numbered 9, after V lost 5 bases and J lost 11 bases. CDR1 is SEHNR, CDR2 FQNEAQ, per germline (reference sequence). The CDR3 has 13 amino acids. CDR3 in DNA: TGTGCCAGCAGCGTTACAGGGGGCGCAGAGGCTTTCTTT. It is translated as CASSVTGGAEAFF. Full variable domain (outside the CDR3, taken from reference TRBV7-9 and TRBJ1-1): DTGVSQNPRHKITKRGQNVTFRCDPISEHNRLYWYRQTLGQGPEFLTYFQNEAQLEKSRLLSDRFSAERPKGSFSTLEIQRTEQGDSAMYLCASSVTGGAEAFFGQGTRLTVV.

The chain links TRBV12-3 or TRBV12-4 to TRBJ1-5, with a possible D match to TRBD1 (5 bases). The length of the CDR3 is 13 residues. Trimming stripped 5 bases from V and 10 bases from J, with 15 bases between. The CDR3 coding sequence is TGTGCCAGCAGTGGGGGAGGGGTGCATCCCCAGCATTTT. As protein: CASSGGGVHPQHF.

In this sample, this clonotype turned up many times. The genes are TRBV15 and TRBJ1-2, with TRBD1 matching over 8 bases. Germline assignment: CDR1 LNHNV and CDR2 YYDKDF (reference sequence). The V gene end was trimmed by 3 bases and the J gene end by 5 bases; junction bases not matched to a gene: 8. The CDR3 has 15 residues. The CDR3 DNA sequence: TGTGCCACCAGCAGCGGGACAGGTAGTCGGTATGGCTACACCTTC. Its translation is CATSSGTGSRYGYTF. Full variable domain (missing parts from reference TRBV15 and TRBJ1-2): DAMVIQNPRYQVTQFGKPVTLSCSQTLNHNVMYWYQQKSSQAPKLLFHYYDKDFNNEADTPDNFQSRRPNTSFCFLDIRSPGLGDTAMYLCATSSGTGSRYGYTFGSGTRLTVV.